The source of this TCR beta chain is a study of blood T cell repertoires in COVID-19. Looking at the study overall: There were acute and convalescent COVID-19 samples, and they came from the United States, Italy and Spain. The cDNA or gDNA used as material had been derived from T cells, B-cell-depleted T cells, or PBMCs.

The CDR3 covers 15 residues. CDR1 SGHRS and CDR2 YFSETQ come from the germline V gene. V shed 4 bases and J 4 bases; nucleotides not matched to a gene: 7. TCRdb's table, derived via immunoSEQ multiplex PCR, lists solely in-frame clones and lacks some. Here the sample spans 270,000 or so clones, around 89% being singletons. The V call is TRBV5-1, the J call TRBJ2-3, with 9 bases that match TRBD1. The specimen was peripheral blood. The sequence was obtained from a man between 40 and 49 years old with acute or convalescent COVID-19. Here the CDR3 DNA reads TGCGCCAGCAGCAACCGGGACAGGGAGGCAGATACGCAGTATTTT. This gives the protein CASSNRDREADTQYF.